The rows below give T cell receptor beta chains drawn from one sample of a study of blood T cell repertoires in COVID-19. Profiled with immunoSEQ multiplex PCR; TCRdb holds only in-frame clones, not every one. The repertoire includes about 52,000 clones, about 79% of them detected once, and under 14% sits in the top ten. Sequencing was performed on peripheral blood. The receptors originated from a man at least 80 years old with COVID-19, enrolled during active disease. CDR3s include the opening cysteine and the closing phenylalanine or tryptophan. Fields, in order: clone size, D gene, J gene, V gene, CDR3 protein, CDR3 DNA. The D gene is left open where the match is weak. Expanded clones are given a class, and other clones once, few, many or no size at all.

NA NA TRBJ1-1 TRBV21-1 CASSKSCSTATEAFF TGTGCCAGCAGCAAATCTTGTTCGACTGCCACTGAAGCTTTCTTT
NA NA TRBJ1-1 TRBV28 CASSLPSNTEAFF TGTGCCAGCAGTTTACCATCGAACACTGAAGCTTTCTTT
NA TRBD1 TRBJ1-2 TRBV7-2 CASSLKGQGANYGYTF TGTGCCAGCAGCCTTAAGGGACAGGGGGCTAACTATGGCTACACCTTC
few NA TRBJ2-7 TRBV6-5 CASSYSPDGNYEQYF TGTGCCAGCAGTTACTCCCCGGACGGGAACTACGAGCAGTACTTC
NA TRBD2 TRBJ2-2 TRBV9 CASSPRAGEGAGELFF TGTGCCAGCAGCCCCCGAGCGGGAGAAGGAGCCGGGGAGCTGTTTTTT
once TRBD1 TRBJ1-4 TRBV19 CASKDRGLSNEKLFF TGTGCCAGTAAGGACAGGGGGCTGTCTAATGAAAAACTGTTTTTT
NA TRBD1 TRBJ1-5 TRBV7-8 CASSTGTGIDQPQHF TGTGCCAGCAGCACCGGGACAGGGATAGATCAGCCCCAGCATTTT
many TRBD1 TRBJ1-1 TRBV2 CASNRGGNTEAFF TGTGCCAGCAACAGGGGCGGGAACACTGAAGCTTTCTTT
many NA TRBJ1-1 TRBV6-5 CASTPVQGTEAFF TGTGCCAGCACGCCCGTACAGGGTACTGAAGCTTTCTTT
NA TRBD1 TRBJ1-1 TRBV7-2 CASSRTGGDMNTEAFF TGTGCCAGCAGCCGGACAGGGGGGGACATGAACACTGAAGCTTTCTTT
NA TRBD1 TRBJ2-2 TRBV4-1 CASSGRQGVGTGELFF TGCGCCAGCAGTGGGAGACAGGGAGTAGGCACCGGGGAGCTGTTTTTT
NA NA TRBJ1-6 TRBV6-6 CASSYEDYNSPLHF TGTGCCAGCAGTTACGAGGACTATAATTCACCCCTCCACTTT
NA TRBD2 TRBJ2-3 TRBV6-5 CASRQTSGEVDTQYF TGTGCCAGCAGACAGACTAGCGGGGAAGTAGATACGCAGTATTTT
NA NA TRBJ1-5 TRBV27 CASSLARERNQPQHF TGTGCCAGCAGTTTGGCCAGGGAACGAAATCAGCCCCAGCATTTT
NA NA TRBJ1-5 TRBV7-2 CASSAGALVNQPQHF TGTGCCAGCAGCGCGGGGGCACTGGTCAATCAGCCCCAGCATTTT
few NA TRBJ1-5 TRBV10-3 CAISDQGDQPQHF TGTGCCATCTCGGACCAAGGGGATCAGCCCCAGCATTTT
NA TRBD1 TRBJ2-3 TRBV7-8 CASSSAGGSTDTQYF TGTGCCAGCAGCTCCGCAGGGGGCAGCACAGATACGCAGTATTTT
once TRBD1 TRBJ1-2 TRBV6-5 CASSRRDRDSYGYTF TGTGCCAGCAGCCGCCGGGACAGGGACTCCTATGGCTACACCTTC
NA NA TRBJ1-2 TRBV14 CASSQEMSRGHGYTF TGTGCCAGCAGCCAAGAAATGTCAAGGGGCCATGGCTACACCTTC
NA TRBD1 TRBJ2-3 TRBV4-2 CASSSPPGQSLTDTQYF TGTGCCAGCAGCTCCCCGCCGGGACAGTCCCTCACAGATACGCAGTATTTT
few TRBD1 TRBJ1-2 TRBV7-3 CASSLQGARGYTF TGTGCCAGCAGCTTACAGGGGGCGCGTGGCTACACCTTC
NA TRBD2 TRBJ2-1 TRBV14 CASSPLAGPYNEQFF TGTGCCAGCAGCCCCTTAGCGGGGCCTTACAATGAGCAGTTCTTC
NA NA TRBJ1-2 TRBV5-5 CASSPRWRDYGYTF TGTGCCAGCAGCCCCCGGTGGAGGGACTATGGCTACACCTTC
few TRBD1 TRBJ1-5 TRBV5-3 CARSPPFETGNQPQHF TGTGCCAGAAGCCCCCCGTTCGAGACAGGGAATCAGCCCCAGCATTTT
NA NA TRBJ2-2 TRBV11-2 CASGIGGMGTGELFF TGTGCCAGCGGGATTGGGGGGATGGGGACCGGGGAGCTGTTTTTT
NA NA TRBJ1-5 TRBV30 CAWGQHNQPQHF TGTGCCTGGGGACAGCACAATCAGCCCCAGCATTTT
NA NA TRBJ2-1 TRBV9 CASSVFTSYNEQFF TGTGCCAGCAGCGTCTTTACTAGTTACAATGAGCAGTTCTTC
NA NA TRBJ2-3 TRBV11-2 CASSLDPTSTDTQYF TGTGCCAGCAGCTTAGACCCGACTAGCACAGATACGCAGTATTTT
NA NA TRBJ1-5 TRBV27 CASSLSVGGSNQPQHF TGTGCCAGCAGTTTATCCGTCGGCGGAAGCAATCAGCCCCAGCATTTT
NA NA TRBJ2-3 TRBV5-5 CASSLNGLGTDTQYF TGTGCCAGCAGCTTGAATGGACTTGGCACAGATACGCAGTATTTT
NA NA TRBJ2-5 TRBV21-1 CASRVEGLGGRQETQYF TGTGCCAGCAGGGTAGAGGGACTGGGGGGAAGGCAAGAGACCCAGTACTTC
few NA TRBJ2-2 TRBV7-3 CASSLSTAGELFF TGTGCCAGCAGCTTATCTACAGCCGGGGAGCTGTTTTTT
NA NA TRBJ1-1 TRBV7-8 CASSAPGLRGTEAFF TGTGCCAGCAGCGCCCCGGGACTCCGAGGTACTGAAGCTTTCTTT
NA NA TRBJ1-5 TRBV3-1/TRBV3-2 CASSQGGSNQPQHF TGTGCCAGCAGCCAAGGCGGCAGCAATCAGCCCCAGCATTTT
NA NA TRBJ1-1 TRBV7-2 CASSLDVFEAFF TGTGCCAGCAGCTTAGATGTCTTTGAAGCTTTCTTT
NA TRBD2 TRBJ2-1 TRBV6-5 CASSTSGAYNEQFF TGTGCCAGCAGCACTAGCGGGGCCTACAATGAGCAGTTCTTC
NA TRBD2 TRBJ2-3 TRBV24-1 CATSDLGLAGATDTQYF TGTGCCACCAGTGATTTAGGGCTAGCGGGAGCAACAGATACGCAGTATTTT
NA NA TRBJ1-1 TRBV20-1 CSASAGWVNTEAFF TGCAGTGCTAGTGCGGGGTGGGTGAACACTGAAGCTTTCTTT
NA TRBD2 TRBJ2-3 TRBV6-2/TRBV6-3 CASSYVASGLSTDTQYF TGTGCCAGCAGTTACGTTGCTAGCGGACTTAGCACAGATACGCAGTATTTT
NA NA TRBJ2-1 TRBV3-1/TRBV3-2 CASSFTERIYNEQFF TGTGCCAGCAGCTTTACGGAGCGGATCTACAATGAGCAGTTCTTC
NA TRBD1 TRBJ1-2 TRBV12-3/TRBV12-4 CASSRDRDYGYTF TGTGCCAGCAGCCGGGACAGGGACTATGGCTACACCTTC
NA TRBD1 TRBJ2-5 TRBV2 CASSEAGQGTQETQYF TGTGCCAGCAGTGAAGCGGGACAGGGGACGCAAGAGACCCAGTACTTC
NA NA TRBJ1-6 TRBV30 CAWSVREAVYNSPLHF TGTGCCTGGAGTGTAAGGGAGGCCGTTTATAATTCACCCCTCCACTTT
NA NA TRBJ1-1 TRBV10-3 CAITTGLNTEAFF TGTGCCATCACTACAGGGTTAAACACTGAAGCTTTCTTT
NA TRBD1 TRBJ1-1 TRBV19 CASSPRTGGSGTEAFF TGTGCCAGTAGCCCAAGGACAGGGGGTTCAGGCACTGAAGCTTTCTTT
few TRBD1 TRBJ1-4 TRBV5-6 CASSYGGGGSEKLFF TGTGCCAGCAGCTACGGAGGGGGCGGAAGTGAAAAACTGTTTTTT
NA NA TRBJ1-2 TRBV10-3 CAISESTGGLLRYTF TGTGCCATCAGTGAGTCGACAGGCGGCTTATTACGCTACACCTTC
NA NA TRBJ1-2 TRBV6-2/TRBV6-3 CASSYAGRGFYGYTF TGTGCCAGCAGTTACGCCGGCAGGGGATTCTATGGCTACACCTTC
NA NA TRBJ2-3 TRBV10-3 CAIRGGGDTQYF TGTGCCATCAGAGGGGGAGGGGATACGCAGTATTTT
NA TRBD1 TRBJ1-2 TRBV28 CASSDRQGRVLNGYTF TGTGCCAGCAGCGATCGACAGGGTCGCGTCCTTAATGGCTACACCTTC
NA TRBD2 TRBJ2-7 TRBV5-1 CASSLAAGAYEQYF TGCGCCAGCAGCTTGGCGGCGGGGGCCTACGAGCAGTACTTC
NA NA TRBJ1-5 TRBV30 CAWSVDGDQPQHF TGTGCCTGGAGTGTAGACGGGGATCAGCCCCAGCATTTT